These 22 T cell receptor beta chains share one sample of origin, sequenced in a study of T cell responses to AZD1222 COVID-19 vaccine. Sequencing was performed with immunoSEQ multiplex PCR; in TCRdb, only in-frame clones are kept and a portion is missing. The repertoire holds 95,000 to 120,000 clones, with about 92% as singletons. Sample: peripheral blood, taken on day 0 of MenACWY control vaccination. These receptor sequences come from an adult in good health.

This sequence joins TRBV6-5 and TRBJ2-5, with TRBD1 matching over 8 bases. This CDR3 is 15 amino acids long. The germline V gene has CDR1 MNHEY and CDR2 SVGAGI. The trim removed 6 bases at V and 2 bases at J, leaving 8 bases unmatched. In DNA, the CDR3 is TGTGCCAGCAGCCTACCGGGACAGGCACAAGAGACCCAGTACTTC. It is translated as CASSLPGQAQETQYF.

The gene calls are TRBV3-1 (or the pseudogene TRBV3-2) and TRBJ2-1; TRBD2 matches 13 bases. The V and J ends lost 1 base and 0 bases, in that order; junction bases with no gene match: 6. Germline V gives CDR1 LGHDT, CDR2 YNNKEL (reference sequence). The CDR3 covers 19 residues. CDR3 amino acids: CASSQALAGGRSSYNEQFF. CDR3 nucleotides: TGTGCCAGCAGCCAAGCACTAGCGGGGGGGCGGAGCTCCTACAATGAGCAGTTCTTC.

In this sample, this clone turned up a few times. The chain is built from TRBV2 and TRBJ2-7; D is unclear. The germline gives CDR1 SNHLY, CDR2 FYNNEI. This CDR3 is 13 amino acids long. V shed 7 bases and J shed 0 bases, with 10 bases lying between them. CDR3 protein: CASTVMDSYEQYF. Written as DNA, the CDR3 is TGTGCCAGCACGGTGATGGACTCCTACGAGCAGTACTTC. Variable domain in full (rest from reference TRBV2 and TRBJ2-7): EPEVTQTPSHQVTQMGQEVILRCVPISNHLYFYWYRQILGQKVEFLVSFYNNEISEKSEIFDDQFSVERPDGSNFTLKIRSTKLEDSAMYFCASTVMDSYEQYFGPGTRLTVT.

The chain combines TRBV28 with TRBJ2-7, with 10 bases fitting TRBD2. CDR1 and CDR2 from the germline V gene are MDHEN and SYDVKM. With 2 bases clipped from V and 3 bases from J, the junction kept 7 bases outside the gene matches. The CDR3 is 16 amino acids. CDR3 protein: CASSLGGLAGDYEQYF. The CDR3 nucleotides read TGTGCCAGCAGTTTAGGGGGTCTAGCGGGGGACTACGAGCAGTACTTC.

This chain joins TRBV10-3 and TRBJ1-2, with 9 positions matching TRBD1. CDR1 and CDR2 from the germline V gene are ENHRY and SYGVKD. This CDR3 spans 17 amino acids. After removal of 2 bases from V and 0 bases from J, the junction contained 7 bases not matched to a gene. The CDR3 bases are TGTGCCATCAGTGAGACGTGGGACAGGGCAACTAACTATGGCTACACCTTC. Residues: CAISETWDRATNYGYTF.

V is TRBV6-5 and J is TRBJ1-5, with D tentatively TRBD1 (6 bases). Trimming stripped 4 bases from V and 5 bases from J, with 15 bases between. CDR1 is MNHEY, CDR2 SVGAGI, per germline. The CDR3 has 15 amino acids. CDR3 coding DNA: TGTGCCAGCAGTTCTACAGGGTCCGGGGATCAGCCCCAGCATTTT. It codes for CASSSTGSGDQPQHF.

The chain recombines TRBV6-5 with TRBJ1-4; possible D gene TRBD1, 6 bases. With 4 bases removed from V and 3 bases from J, the gap between germline ends came to 12 bases. The CDR3 is made up of 15 amino acids. CDR1 is MNHEY and CDR2 is SVGAGI in the germline V gene. CDR3: CASSSTGAANEKLFF. The CDR3 DNA is TGTGCCAGCAGTTCGACAGGAGCGGCTAATGAAAAACTGTTTTTT.

The chain has TRBV11-3 and TRBJ1-5; D is unclear. CDR1 is SGHNT and CDR2 is YENEEA in the germline V gene. The CDR3 runs to 13 residues. The V gene lost 4 bases and the J gene lost 5 bases, with 9 bases spanning the gap. The CDR3 here is CASSSGPDQPQHF. CDR3 sequence (DNA): TGTGCCAGCAGCTCAGGACCCGATCAGCCCCAGCATTTT.

The chain recombines TRBV25-1 with TRBJ1-1, with 8 positions matching TRBD1. This CDR3 contains 15 residues. Germline CDR1 is MGHDK and CDR2 is SYGVNS. J lost 4 bases, V lost 6 bases, and 10 bases had no gene match. The CDR3, as DNA: TGTGCCAGCAGCCCAGACAGGGGCGGGGGCACTGAAGCTTTCTTT. It translates to CASSPDRGGGTEAFF.

J is TRBJ2-1 and V is TRBV11-2; D might be TRBD1 or TRBD2, each matching 6 bases. Trimming removed 1 base at V and 0 bases at J, with 13 bases between. The length of the CDR3 is 17 residues. Germline V gene lookup returns CDR1 SGHAT and CDR2 FQNNGV. This CDR3 reads CASSLGLWGASYNEQFF. In DNA, the CDR3 is TGTGCCAGCAGCTTAGGGCTTTGGGGGGCCTCCTACAATGAGCAGTTCTTC.

The chain carries TRBV9 and TRBJ2-3; 7 nucleotides match TRBD2. There are 15 residues in the CDR3. Looked up from germline, CDR1 is SGDLS and CDR2 is YYNGEE. J was trimmed by 3 bases and V by 2 bases; bases with no gene match: 6. The CDR3 protein is CASSVHLADTDTQYF. The DNA of the CDR3 is TGTGCCAGCAGCGTTCACCTAGCGGATACAGATACGCAGTATTTT.

The chain joins TRBV7-8 to TRBJ2-5; maybe TRBD2 (5 bases). CDR3 size: 14 residues. Germline V gene data show CDR1 as SGHVS and CDR2 as FQNEAQ. Trimming took 4 bases from V and 1 from J, leaving 10 bases between them. CDR3 in amino acids: CASSSGFLQETQYF. Written as DNA, the CDR3 is TGTGCCAGCAGCTCGGGGTTCCTCCAAGAGACCCAGTACTTC.

The chain links TRBV9 to TRBJ1-1, with TRBD1 as a possible D gene (6 bases). Germline values: CDR1 SGDLS, CDR2 YYNGEE. There are 14 residues in the CDR3. V shed 4 bases and J shed 8 bases, with 18 bases lying between them. CDR3 sequence reads: CASSPTSLGQEAFF. CDR3 in DNA: TGTGCCAGCAGCCCCACGTCCCTAGGACAGGAAGCTTTCTTT.

The chain uses TRBV30 and TRBJ1-5; no firm D call. The length of the CDR3 is 13 residues. V was trimmed by 1 base and J by 3 bases, leaving 7 bases between them. Germline V gene sequence: CDR1 GTSNPN, CDR2 SVGIG (reference sequence). CDR3 in DNA: TGTGCCTGGAGTGATGGGGTCAATCAGCCCCAGCATTTT. The encoded protein is CAWSDGVNQPQHF.

V gene TRBV9 combines with J gene TRBJ1-2; TRBD1 is a possible D gene (5 bases). V lost 0 bases and J lost 8, with 14 bases in between. The CDR3 is 14 residues long. Germline V gene sequence: CDR1 SGDLS, CDR2 YYNGEE. CDR3 residues: CASSVDAGSGGYTF. DNA of the CDR3: TGTGCCAGCAGCGTAGACGCAGGGAGTGGCGGCTACACCTTC.

Points on this clone: One junction end does not reproduce the germline sequence, and a read error may be involved. This chain links TRBV7-7 with TRBJ1-1; the D is unclear. Germline V gives CDR1 SSHAT, CDR2 FNYEAQ (reference sequence). The CDR3 sequence is 13 residues long. For the CDR3, the DNA is TGTGCTAGCAGCTTAACGGAGAACACTGAAGCTTTCTTT. Protein: CASSLTENTEAFF.

The chain is built from TRBV6-5 and TRBJ1-2, with unresolved D. Per the germline V gene, CDR1 is MNHEY and CDR2 is SVGAGI. There are 15 residues in the CDR3. V was cut by 6 bases and J by 5 bases, with 19 bases left in between. The CDR3 DNA reads as TGTGCCAGCAGCCTTAAGGCGACGGACCGATATGGCTACACCTTC. It translates to CASSLKATDRYGYTF.

The gene calls are TRBV24-1 and TRBJ1-2; 8 bases match TRBD1. Losses at the gene ends were 4 bases for V and 2 bases for J; bases not matched to a gene: 8. Looked up from germline, CDR1 is KGHDR and CDR2 is SFDVKD. The CDR3 spans 16 residues. The CDR3 coding sequence is TGTGCCACCAGTGACCCTGGACAGGGAGGGAACTATGGCTACACCTTC. Its translation is CATSDPGQGGNYGYTF.

V usage is TRBV2 and J usage is TRBJ1-5; D is unresolved. Deletions cut 1 base from V and 1 base from J, with 8 bases between. Germline CDR1 reads SNHLY; CDR2 reads FYNNEI. This CDR3 is built from 15 residues. The CDR3 sequence is CASSEEDGSNQPQHF. The CDR3 region has the DNA TGTGCCAGCAGTGAAGAGGATGGAAGCAATCAGCCCCAGCATTTT.

This chain's CDR3 is CASSLAGGDPYEQYF. CDR3 nucleotides: TGTGCCAGCAGCTTAGCGGGGGGCGATCCCTACGAGCAGTACTTC. The chain recombines TRBV11-2 with TRBJ2-7, with D possibly being TRBD2 (7 bases). Germline CDR1 reads SGHAT; CDR2 reads FQNNGV. V lost 1 base, J lost 2 bases, and 12 bases lay in between. The CDR3 is 15 residues long.

The V and J genes are TRBV5-4 and TRBJ2-1; 10 nucleotides align to TRBD2. Trimming removed 3 bases from V and 2 bases from J; junction bases left unmatched: 5. The CDR3 extends over 16 amino acids. Germline-derived CDR1 and CDR2 are SGHNT and YYREEE (reference sequence). CDR3 in DNA: TGTGCCAGCAGCTCCTGGACTAGCGGAACCTACAATGAGCAGTTCTTC. Protein: CASSSWTSGTYNEQFF.

The rearrangement joins TRBV5-1 to TRBJ1-4; D ambiguous. From germline, CDR1 is SGHRS and CDR2 YFSETQ. The V gene lost 3 bases and the J gene lost 5 bases, with 11 bases spanning the gap. CDR3 length equals 14 residues. CDR3 coding DNA: TGCGCCAGCAGCTGGACGGACGGAAATGAAAAACTGTTTTTT. Translation: CASSWTDGNEKLFF.